This T cell receptor (beta chain) was identified during a study of blood T cell repertoires in COVID-19 (dated by TCRdb to 2018 to 2021). For the study in its entirety: Collaborator samples came from the United States, Italy and Spain and covered acute and convalescent phases of COVID-19. The prospective study material was composed of cDNA or gDNA derived from T cells, B-cell-depleted T cells, or PBMCs. The dataset comprised deeply sampled blood TCRbeta repertoires from subjects exposed to, actively infected with, or recovered from COVID-19. A freely available public database, intended as a resource for researchers studying the immune response to SARS-CoV-2, is where the repertoires were released. Samples were obtained from the ongoing ImmuneRACE study (first 160 participants) and from over 1,000 subjects provided by 6 global collaborators. A de-identified subject ID, COVID-19 status, age in years and sex were almost always included in the sample metadata. Where available, HLA class I and class II types were taken from metadata supplied by the sample provider and were not determined by assay-based typing. The investigation overall reported the following: The amount of clinical and demographic metadata varied by source and participant and was provided uncurated.

TCRbeta CDR3 regions were amplified from genomic DNA by means of the immunoSEQ Assay, a bias-controlled multiplex PCR. The original pipeline was this. Nucleated cell counts per sample were estimated from amplification of reference gene primers within the assay. Sequence reads were collapsed and filtered to measure the absolute abundance of every unique TCRbeta CDR3 rearrangement. For each sample, productive Simpson clonality was calculated as the square root of Simpson's diversity index over productive rearrangements. TCRdb retrieved this table from immuneACCESS and kept in-frame rearrangements only. Not all clones are present; in checked studies, unresolved V genes account for under half, and no reason is known for the remainder. V, J and clone size are those of that table, while D and trimming were read from the DNA. The sample table lists 65,000 to 85,000 clones, about three quarters of them with a count of one. The ten biggest clones cover around 6% of the sample.

The CDR3 measures 13 amino acids from cysteine to phenylalanine. Only the CDR3 DNA is retained, 39 bases long and in frame from the first base. Relative to germline, V is 7 bases shorter and J is 2 bases shorter, with 12 bases between their ends. The CDR1 and CDR2 encoded by the germline V gene are MNHEY and SVGAGI. This clone was observed a single time. The clone's antigen remains unknown. Within one base of it there is no much larger clone, and no base qualities were kept. The collaborating institutions used their own protocols to collect whole blood in K2EDTA tubes. For TCRbeta analysis, collaborators shipped samples in one of three forms: frozen whole blood, isolated PBMCs, or DNA extracted from either of those sample types.

The rearranged chain carries TRBV6-5 and TRBJ2-7; the D gene is perhaps TRBD1, on 5 matching bases. The TCR comes from a man in his fifties or sixties with active or convalescent COVID-19. The material sequenced was peripheral blood. The CDR3: CASNPGMAYEQYF. The base sequence is TGTGCCAGCAATCCAGGGATGGCCTACGAGCAGTACTTC.